This passage covers 30 T cell receptor beta chains from one sample sequenced in a study of identical twins. TCRdb re-called the 5' RACE reads with MiXCR, one entry per CDR3 protein. The data contain about 240,000 distinct CDR3 sequences, 8% to 11% of them singletons. The sequencing input was memory T cells sorted from blood. These receptors all come from a man in his fifties in good health.

This clonotype was seen only a few times. This chain connects TRBV4-1 to TRBJ2-5, with 11 bases aligning to TRBD1. This CDR3 contains 16 residues. The J segment lost 5 bases and the V segment lost 1 base, leaving 6 bases of the junction unmatched. Per germline, CDR1 MGHRA and CDR2 YSYEKL. The CDR3 here is CASSQARTGGWETQYF. DNA of the CDR3: TGCGCCAGCAGCCAAGCCCGGACAGGGGGCTGGGAGACCCAGTACTTC.

Ten or more counts support this clonotype. The genes are TRBV6-2 or TRBV6-3 and TRBJ2-1; 9 nucleotides line up with TRBD1. The CDR3 is 13 residues long. The J segment lost 6 bases and the V segment lost 5 bases, leaving 2 bases of the junction unmatched. Per germline, CDR1 MNHEY and CDR2 SVGEGT. The CDR3 sequence is CASSPDRGNEQFF. The CDR3 DNA is TGTGCCAGCAGTCCGGACAGGGGCAATGAGCAGTTCTTC.

This clonotype was recorded a few times. The V gene is TRBV10-3, the J gene TRBJ2-5; D is unclear. Per the germline V gene, CDR1 is ENHRY and CDR2 is SYGVKD. CDR3 length: 15 residues. V was trimmed by 0 bases and J by 0 bases, leaving 8 bases between them. CDR3 coding DNA: TGTGCCATCAGTGAGTCGTCCAACGACCAAGAGACCCAGTACTTC. Translating it yields CAISESSNDQETQYF.

V is TRBV20-1 and J is TRBJ2-1; TRBD2 matches at 9 bases. V dropped 0 bases and J dropped 9; count of bases not matched to a gene: 9. This CDR3 is 15 amino acids long. The germline gives CDR1 DFQATT, CDR2 SNEGSKA (reference sequence). The CDR3 DNA follows: TGCAGTGCTAGAGATTTTGGCGGGGGGGCATTTGAGCAGTTCTTC. Translating gives CSARDFGGGAFEQFF.

This clonotype has a count of ten or more. The chain has TRBV5-1 and TRBJ2-3; TRBD2 aligns across 8 bases. The length of the CDR3 is 16 residues. Unmatched junction bases numbered 3, after V lost 0 bases and J lost 0 bases. CDR1 is SGHRS and CDR2 is YFSETQ in the germline V gene. Here the CDR3 DNA reads TGCGCCAGCAGCTTGGCCTTAGCGGGGAGCACAGATACGCAGTATTTT. Its protein product is CASSLALAGSTDTQYF.

As regards this clonotype: Possible read error: a much larger clone is one base away. This chain links TRBV28 with TRBJ1-2, with D unclear. Germline CDR1 reads MDHEN; CDR2 reads SYDVKM. This CDR3 comprises 15 residues. The CDR3 is CASSPLGRDGYGNTF. CDR3 sequence (DNA): TGTGCCAGCAGCCCCTTGGGGAGGGATGGGTATGGCAACACCTTC.

The table lists this clonotype with many counts. The V and J genes are TRBV5-5 and TRBJ2-7; the D is unclear. Trimming left V 0 bases short and J 0 bases short, with 7 bases between. Germline-derived CDR1 and CDR2 are SGHKS and YYEKEE (reference sequence). The CDR3 consists of 14 residues. CDR3 region: CASSLGQRSYEQYF. The CDR3 bases are TGTGCCAGCAGCTTGGGTCAGCGCTCCTACGAGCAGTACTTC.

V gene TRBV28 combines with J gene TRBJ2-1; TRBD2 agrees at 9 bases. The ends lost 2 bases at V and 7 bases at J; junction bases unmatched: 6. CDR1 is MDHEN and CDR2 is SYDVKM in the germline V gene. This CDR3 contains 15 residues. In nucleotides, the CDR3 is TGTGCCAGCAGTTTAGCGGGGGGGCGGGGAAATGAGCAGTTCTTC. Its translation: CASSLAGGRGNEQFF.

The CDR3 protein is CSAATGNTEAFF. The DNA of the CDR3 is TGCAGCGCCGCAACCGGGAACACTGAAGCTTTCTTT. The chain joins TRBV29-1 to TRBJ1-1, with D unclear. The CDR3 has 12 residues. V lost 7 bases to trimming and J lost 1 base, with 10 bases between them. CDR1 is SQVTM, CDR2 ANQGSEA, per germline.

In this sample, this clonotype turned up a few times. The J gene is TRBJ2-2, the V gene TRBV5-1; no clear D gene. V shed 0 bases and J shed 1 base, with 10 bases lying between them. The CDR3 is 16 residues long. The germline V gene has CDR1 SGHRS and CDR2 YFSETQ. The CDR3 DNA is TGCGCCAGCAGCTTGGCCGGCAGGATGAACACCGGGGAGCTGTTTTTT. This gives the protein CASSLAGRMNTGELFF.

This clonotype came up many times. This chain uses TRBV1 with TRBJ1-1; whether TRBD1, the table's D call, matches the DNA was not checked. TRBV1 is flagged as a pseudogene. The CDR3 contains 20 residues. This chain's CDR3 is CTSSQDPDRARSAMNTEAFF. The CDR3 DNA sequence: TGCACCAGCAGCCAAGATCCCGACAGGGCGAGGTCGGCGATGAACACTGAAGCTTTCTTT.

The table lists this clonotype with a few counts. This chain links TRBV28 with TRBJ2-7, with D perhaps assigned TRBD1 or TRBD2 (5 bases each). The germline gives CDR1 MDHEN, CDR2 SYDVKM. Deletions cut 3 bases from V and 2 bases from J, with 14 bases between. The CDR3 extends over 15 amino acids. DNA for the CDR3: TGTGCCAGCAGTTTCTCGGGGCGACAAACCTACGAGCAGTACTTC. This codes for CASSFSGRQTYEQYF.

This clonotype was seen only a few times. V gene TRBV20-1 combines with J gene TRBJ1-5, with D possibly matching TRBD1 (6 bases). The CDR3 runs to 13 residues. The V gene's germline CDR1 is DFQATT and CDR2 SNEGSKA (reference sequence). The V end lost 5 bases, the J end lost 3 bases, and 11 bases lay between the germline ends. Written as DNA, the CDR3 is TGCAGTGCTCAAGGGACACCCAATCAGCCCCAGCATTTT. This codes for CSAQGTPNQPQHF.

J is TRBJ2-7 and V is TRBV20-1; 7 nucleotides agree with TRBD1. Germline loops: CDR1 DFQATT, CDR2 SNEGSKA (reference sequence). Trimming took 4 bases from V and 2 from J; bases not matched to a gene: 11. This CDR3 has 15 amino acids. In DNA, the CDR3 is TGCAGTGCTACAAACGTGGGACAGCCAGCCTACGAGCAGTACTTC. Amino acids: CSATNVGQPAYEQYF.

This clonotype was detected only a few times. This chain uses TRBV29-1 with TRBJ2-2; D not resolved. Germline CDR1 reads SQVTM; CDR2 reads ANQGSEA. The CDR3 has 13 amino acids. The V end was cut by 4 bases, the J end by 5 bases, with 11 bases between. The CDR3 region has the DNA TGCAGCGTTGCTTCAGGTTTTACCGGGGAGCTGTTTTTT. The encoded protein is CSVASGFTGELFF.

CDR3: CSVFQGGQDAEAFF. The CDR3 region has the DNA TGCAGCGTTTTCCAGGGGGGCCAAGATGCTGAAGCTTTCTTT. The chain carries TRBV29-1 and TRBJ1-1; 7 positions agree with TRBD1. V trimming: 5 bases; J trimming: 6 bases; junction bases outside the gene matches: 12. The CDR3 is made up of 14 amino acids. CDR1 and CDR2 (germline): SQVTM, ANQGSEA.

There are many counts of this clonotype. The chain is built from TRBV20-1 and TRBJ2-7; 7 positions agree with TRBD1. V dropped 6 bases and J dropped 0; count of bases not matched to a gene: 8. Germline lookup yields CDR1 DFQATT and CDR2 SNEGSKA (reference sequence). CDR3 length equals 14 residues. The CDR3 reads CSASGQANSYEQYF. The CDR3 DNA follows: TGCAGTGCCTCCGGACAGGCAAACTCCTACGAGCAGTACTTC.

The chain combines TRBV4-3 with TRBJ2-2; TRBD2 matches 9 bases. Germline CDR1 reads LGHNA; CDR2 reads YSLEER. The CDR3 is made up of 18 amino acids. Germline trimming cut 0 bases from V and 6 bases from J; bases unmatched to any gene: 11. The CDR3 loop reads CASSQDTGLAANPGELFF. The CDR3 nucleotides are TGCGCCAGCAGCCAAGACACGGGACTAGCTGCCAACCCCGGGGAGCTGTTTTTT.

The rearrangement uses TRBV12-3 or TRBV12-4 and TRBJ2-1; D remains ambiguous. The length of the CDR3 is 14 residues. V was clipped by 6 bases and J by 4 bases, with 13 bases between them. The CDR3 sequence: CASSRLGLYNEQFF. The CDR3 DNA sequence: TGTGCCAGCAGCCGCCTTGGGTTATACAATGAGCAGTTCTTC.

This clonotype was picked up many times. This chain joins TRBV5-1 and TRBJ2-5, with a weak D call TRBD1 (6 bases). Germline V gene sequence: CDR1 SGHRS, CDR2 YFSETQ. The CDR3 consists of 13 residues. Trimming cost V 4 bases and J 1 base, with 8 bases left between them. In DNA, the CDR3 is TGCGCCAGCAGCCCGGACAGCCAAGAGACCCAGTACTTC. This gives the protein CASSPDSQETQYF.

The rearrangement links TRBV5-6 to TRBJ2-1; possible D gene TRBD1, 6 bases. V lost 2 bases and J 3 bases, leaving 15 bases between the germline ends. CDR1 is SGHDT and CDR2 is YYEEEE in the germline V gene. The CDR3 is 16 residues long. For the CDR3, the DNA is TGTGCCAGCAGCTTCACCGGCAGGGGAAACTACAATGAGCAGTTCTTC. Its protein is CASSFTGRGNYNEQFF.

This clonotype was detected many times. The V and J genes are TRBV29-1 and TRBJ2-7; 11 nucleotides match TRBD2. Losses at the gene ends were 3 bases for V and 3 bases for J; bases not matched to a gene: 4. Germline V gene sequence: CDR1 SQVTM, CDR2 ANQGSEA. The CDR3 has 14 amino acids. The CDR3 nucleotides read TGCAGCGTTGAGACTAGCGGGATCGACTACGAGCAGTACTTC. Encoded protein: CSVETSGIDYEQYF.

Many counts were recorded for this clonotype. In nucleotides, the CDR3 is TGCGCCCAGGACAGGGGGTACACCGGGGAGCTGTTTTTT. Its protein product is CAQDRGYTGELFF. The rearrangement uses TRBV5-1 and TRBJ2-2; 10 bases are shared with TRBD1. This CDR3 spans 13 amino acids. The junction had 3 bases not matched to a gene; V was cut back by 10 bases and J by 3 bases. Per germline, CDR1 SGHRS and CDR2 YFSETQ.

The chain joins TRBV10-3 to TRBJ1-2; TRBD1 might be the D (5 bases). This CDR3 is 12 amino acids long. Per the germline V gene, CDR1 is ENHRY and CDR2 is SYGVKD. Trimming removed 5 bases at V and 6 bases at J, with 10 bases between. The CDR3 region has the DNA TGTGCCATCAGTATACAGGAAAATGGCTACACCTTC. Translating gives CAISIQENGYTF.

This clonotype appeared a few times. In DNA form, the CDR3 reads TGTGCCAGCTCACCTTTACCGGGGAGTACAACTAATGAAAAACTGTTTTTT. Translating it yields CASSPLPGSTTNEKLFF. The chain combines TRBV18 with TRBJ1-4; D is unclear. There are 17 residues in the CDR3. Germline values: CDR1 KGHSH, CDR2 LQKENI. Trimming left V 3 bases short and J 0 bases short, with 14 bases between. The full variable domain, rest sourced from reference TRBV18 and TRBJ1-4, is NAGVMQNPRHLVRRRGQEARLRCSPMKGHSHVYWYRQLPEEGLKFMVYLQKENIIDESGMPKERFSAEFPKEGPSILRIQQVVRGDSAAYFCASSPLPGSTTNEKLFFGSGTQLSVL.

This clonotype appeared a few times. The rearrangement uses TRBV18 and TRBJ2-5, with D unclear. CDR1 and CDR2 from the germline V gene are KGHSH and LQKENI. The CDR3 is made up of 13 amino acids. V was clipped by 3 bases and J by 2 bases, with 7 bases between them. CDR3: CASSPSIQETQYF. The CDR3 DNA sequence: TGTGCCAGCTCACCCTCGATACAAGAGACCCAGTACTTC.

The gene calls are TRBV4-3 and TRBJ1-2, with D unresolved. CDR1 is LGHNA and CDR2 is YSLEER in the germline V gene. The CDR3 has 16 residues. V shed 0 bases and J shed 0 bases, with 11 bases lying between them. The CDR3 DNA is TGCGCCAGCAGCCAAGAGCGCCAGAGAACTAACTATGGCTACACCTTC. Protein sequence: CASSQERQRTNYGYTF.

The chain recombines TRBV11-1 with TRBJ2-7; tentatively, D is TRBD2 (5 bases). This CDR3 has 12 residues. CDR1 and CDR2 (germline): SGHAT, FQDESV (reference sequence). Trimming took 3 bases from V and 3 from J, leaving 6 bases between them. CDR3 in amino acids: CASSFDYYEQYF. The CDR3 region has the DNA TGTGCCAGCAGCTTTGACTACTACGAGCAGTACTTC.

This clonotype was seen more than once but under ten times. The rearrangement links TRBV11-2 to TRBJ2-1; 9 positions agree with TRBD2. Germline loops: CDR1 SGHAT, CDR2 FQNNGV. The CDR3 loop spans 19 amino acids. V was pared by 5 bases and J by 1 base, with 15 bases of the junction left unmatched. CDR3 amino acids: CASSATGTSWGISYNEQFF. As DNA, the CDR3 is TGTGCCAGCAGCGCGACCGGGACTAGCTGGGGGATATCCTACAATGAGCAGTTCTTC.

This clonotype turned up a few times. The chain combines TRBV29-1 with TRBJ2-1, with a tentative D call TRBD1 (6 bases). V lost 7 bases and J lost 7, with 11 bases in between. This CDR3 is built from 11 residues. Germline V gives CDR1 SQVTM, CDR2 ANQGSEA. The CDR3 DNA follows: TGCAGCGGGGGGCTAGCTAATGAGCAGTTCTTC. It is translated as CSGGLANEQFF.